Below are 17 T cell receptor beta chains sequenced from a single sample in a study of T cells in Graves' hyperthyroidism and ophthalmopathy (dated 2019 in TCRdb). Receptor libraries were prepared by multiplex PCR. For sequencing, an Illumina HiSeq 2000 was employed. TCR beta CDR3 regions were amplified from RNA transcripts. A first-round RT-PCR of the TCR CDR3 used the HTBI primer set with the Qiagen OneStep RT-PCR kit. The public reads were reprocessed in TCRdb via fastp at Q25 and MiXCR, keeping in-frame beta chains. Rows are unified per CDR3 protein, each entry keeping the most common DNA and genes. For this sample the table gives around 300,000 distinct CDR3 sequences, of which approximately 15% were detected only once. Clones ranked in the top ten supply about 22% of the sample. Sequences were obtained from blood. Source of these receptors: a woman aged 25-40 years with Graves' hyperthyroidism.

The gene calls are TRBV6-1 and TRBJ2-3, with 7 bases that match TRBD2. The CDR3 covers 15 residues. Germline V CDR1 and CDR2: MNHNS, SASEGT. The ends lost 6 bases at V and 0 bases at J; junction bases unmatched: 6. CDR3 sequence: CASRGSSGSTDTQYF. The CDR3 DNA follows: TGTGCCAGCAGAGGGTCTAGCGGCAGCACAGATACGCAGTATTTT.

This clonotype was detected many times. In nucleotides, the CDR3 is TGTGCCAGCACCGGCCCTCCCCGGACAGGGCAGGGCGTAGCTTTCTTT. Translation gives CASTGPPRTGQGVAFF. The chain employs TRBV2 and TRBJ1-1, with TRBD1 identical over 8 bases. The CDR3 consists of 16 residues. V gave up 7 bases and J gave up 10 bases; unmatched junction bases: 20. Germline V lookup: CDR1 SNHLY, CDR2 FYNNEI.

The CDR3 DNA is TGTGCCAGCAGCCCAGAAGGCTTTAAAGAGACCCAGTACTTC. Translating gives CASSPEGFKETQYF. This sequence joins TRBV9 and TRBJ2-5; D uncertain. CDR3 length equals 14 residues. V lost 4 bases to trimming and J lost 3 bases, with 13 bases between them. The germline CDR1 and CDR2 sequences are SGDLS and YYNGEE.

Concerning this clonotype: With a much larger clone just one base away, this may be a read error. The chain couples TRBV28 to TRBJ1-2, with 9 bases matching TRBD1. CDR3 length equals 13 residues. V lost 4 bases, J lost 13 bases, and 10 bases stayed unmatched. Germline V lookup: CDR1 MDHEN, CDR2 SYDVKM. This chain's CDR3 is CASSSRQGVACTF. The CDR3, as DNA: TGTGCCAGCAGTTCAAGACAGGGGGTTGCCTGCACCTTC.

CDR3 protein: CSASLPRGLASEQFF. DNA of the CDR3: TGCAGTGCTAGTTTACCTCGAGGACTAGCTAGTGAGCAGTTCTTC. The chain employs TRBV20-1 and TRBJ2-1; 8 positions match TRBD2. This CDR3 is 15 amino acids long. Germline lookup yields CDR1 DFQATT and CDR2 SNEGSKA (reference sequence). V trimming: 3 bases; J trimming: 9 bases; junction bases outside the gene matches: 13.

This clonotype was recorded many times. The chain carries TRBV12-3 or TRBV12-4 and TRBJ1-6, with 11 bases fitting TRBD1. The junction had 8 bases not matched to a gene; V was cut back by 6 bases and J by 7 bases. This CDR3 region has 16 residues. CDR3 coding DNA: TGTGCCAGCAGCGCCCCCGGGACAGGGGGAAATTCACCCCTCCACTTT. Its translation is CASSAPGTGGNSPLHF.

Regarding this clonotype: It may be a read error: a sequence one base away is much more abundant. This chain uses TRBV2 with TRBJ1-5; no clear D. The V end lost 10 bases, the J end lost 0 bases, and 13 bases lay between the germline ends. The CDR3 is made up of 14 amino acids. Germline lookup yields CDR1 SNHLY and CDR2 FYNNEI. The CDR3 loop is CANERAVSNQPQHF. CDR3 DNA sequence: TGTGCCAACGAACGGGCTGTTAGCAATCAGCCCCAGCATTTT.

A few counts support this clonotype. CDR3 protein: CASRSPWGAGGGPGLYEQYF. In DNA, the CDR3 is TGTGCCAGCAGGAGCCCCTGGGGAGCGGGAGGAGGGCCGGGACTCTACGAGCAGTACTTC. The chain uses TRBV11-2 and TRBJ2-7, with TRBD2 matching 9 bases. CDR3 length: 20 amino acids. Germline-derived CDR1 and CDR2 are SGHAT and FQNNGV. Trimming took 6 bases from V and 3 from J; bases not matched to a gene: 24.

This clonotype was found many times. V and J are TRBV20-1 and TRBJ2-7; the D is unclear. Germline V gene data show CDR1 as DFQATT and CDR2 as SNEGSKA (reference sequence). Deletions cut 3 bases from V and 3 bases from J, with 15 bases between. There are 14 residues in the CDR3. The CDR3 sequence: CSASPRRGLYEQYF. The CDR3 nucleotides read TGCAGTGCTAGTCCCCGCCGAGGTCTCTACGAGCAGTACTTC.

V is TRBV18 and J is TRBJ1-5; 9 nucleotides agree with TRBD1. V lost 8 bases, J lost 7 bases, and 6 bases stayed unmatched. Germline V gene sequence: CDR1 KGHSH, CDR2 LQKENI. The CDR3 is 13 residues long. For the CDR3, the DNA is TGTGCCAGCACAACAGGGGGCGGACAGCCCCAGCATTTT. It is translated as CASTTGGGQPQHF.

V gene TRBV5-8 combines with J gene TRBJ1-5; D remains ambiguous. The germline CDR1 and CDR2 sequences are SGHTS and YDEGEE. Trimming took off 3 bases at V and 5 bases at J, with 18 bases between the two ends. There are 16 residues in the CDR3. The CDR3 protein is CASSSFRLGSDQPQHF. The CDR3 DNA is TGTGCCAGCAGCTCGTTCCGGTTAGGCTCAGATCAGCCCCAGCATTTT.

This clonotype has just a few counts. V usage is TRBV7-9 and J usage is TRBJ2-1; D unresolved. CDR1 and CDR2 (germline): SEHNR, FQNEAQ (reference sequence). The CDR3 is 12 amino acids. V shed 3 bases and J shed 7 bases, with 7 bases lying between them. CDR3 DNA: TGTGCCAGCAGCTTGATAAGTAATGAGCAGTTCTTC. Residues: CASSLISNEQFF.

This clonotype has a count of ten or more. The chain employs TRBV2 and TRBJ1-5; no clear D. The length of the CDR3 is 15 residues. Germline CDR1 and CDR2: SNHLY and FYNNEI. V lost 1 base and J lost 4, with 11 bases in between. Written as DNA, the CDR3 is TGTGCCAGCAGTGAAGACGGCAGGATGAATCAGCCCCAGCATTTT. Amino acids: CASSEDGRMNQPQHF.

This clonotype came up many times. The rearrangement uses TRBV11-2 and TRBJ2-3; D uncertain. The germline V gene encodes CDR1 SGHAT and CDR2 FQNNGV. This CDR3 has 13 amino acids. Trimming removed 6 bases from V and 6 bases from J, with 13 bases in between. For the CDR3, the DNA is TGTGCCAGCAGTACATCCCAGCTGGATACGCAGTATTTT. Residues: CASSTSQLDTQYF.

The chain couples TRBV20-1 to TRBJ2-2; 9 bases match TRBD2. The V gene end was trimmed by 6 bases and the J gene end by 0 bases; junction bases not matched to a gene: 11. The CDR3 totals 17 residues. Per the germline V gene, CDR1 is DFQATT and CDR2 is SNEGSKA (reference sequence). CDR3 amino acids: CSARGLIAGANTGELFF. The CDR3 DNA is TGCAGTGCCAGGGGACTTATAGCGGGAGCGAACACCGGGGAGCTGTTTTTT.

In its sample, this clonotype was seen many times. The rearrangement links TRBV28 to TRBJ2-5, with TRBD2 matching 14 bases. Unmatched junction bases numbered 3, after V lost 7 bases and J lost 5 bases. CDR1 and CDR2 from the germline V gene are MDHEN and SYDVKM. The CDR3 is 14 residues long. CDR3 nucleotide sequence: TGTGCCAGCAAGGGACTAGCGGGAGTGGAGACCCAGTACTTC. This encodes CASKGLAGVETQYF.

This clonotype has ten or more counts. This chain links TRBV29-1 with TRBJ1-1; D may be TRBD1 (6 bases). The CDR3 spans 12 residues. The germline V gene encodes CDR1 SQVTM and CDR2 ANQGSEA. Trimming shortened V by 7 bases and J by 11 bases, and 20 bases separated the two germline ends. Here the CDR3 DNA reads TGCAGCGGCGGGATAGGGAGGGGGGGCGCTTTCTTT. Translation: CSGGIGRGGAFF.